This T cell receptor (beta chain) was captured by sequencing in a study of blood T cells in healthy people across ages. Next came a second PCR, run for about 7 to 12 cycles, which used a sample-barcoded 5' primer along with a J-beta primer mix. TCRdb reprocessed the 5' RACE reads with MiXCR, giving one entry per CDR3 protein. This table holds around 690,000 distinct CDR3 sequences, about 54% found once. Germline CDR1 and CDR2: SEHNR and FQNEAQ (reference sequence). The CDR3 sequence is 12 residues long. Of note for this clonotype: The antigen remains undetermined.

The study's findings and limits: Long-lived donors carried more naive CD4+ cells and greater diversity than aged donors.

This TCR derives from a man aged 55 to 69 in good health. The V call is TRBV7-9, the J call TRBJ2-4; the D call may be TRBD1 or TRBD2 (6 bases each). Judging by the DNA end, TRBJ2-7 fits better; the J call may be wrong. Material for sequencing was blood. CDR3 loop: CAGGQTGDEQYF. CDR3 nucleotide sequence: TGTGCCGGAGGACAGACGGGGGACGAGCAGTACTTC.